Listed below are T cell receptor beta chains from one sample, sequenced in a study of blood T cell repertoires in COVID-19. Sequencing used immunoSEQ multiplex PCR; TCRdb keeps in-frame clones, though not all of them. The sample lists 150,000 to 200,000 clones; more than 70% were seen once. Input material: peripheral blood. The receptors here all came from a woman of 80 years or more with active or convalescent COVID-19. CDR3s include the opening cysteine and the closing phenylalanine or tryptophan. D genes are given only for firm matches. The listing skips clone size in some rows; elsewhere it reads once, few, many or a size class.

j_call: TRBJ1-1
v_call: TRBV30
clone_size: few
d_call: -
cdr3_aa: CAWSVPPRGTTMQF
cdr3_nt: TGTGCCTGGAGTGTACCCCCCCGTGGGACAACCATGCAGTTT

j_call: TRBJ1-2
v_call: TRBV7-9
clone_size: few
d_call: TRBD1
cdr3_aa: CASSLFGTAYGYTF
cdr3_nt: TGTGCCAGCAGCTTATTTGGGACAGCCTATGGCTACACCTTC

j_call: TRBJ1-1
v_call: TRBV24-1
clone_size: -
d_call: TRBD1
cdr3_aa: CATNEGANTEAFF
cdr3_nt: TGTGCCACCAACGAGGGGGCGAACACTGAAGCTTTCTTT

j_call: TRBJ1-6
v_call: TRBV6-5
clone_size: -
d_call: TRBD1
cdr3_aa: CASTGGSSYNSPLHF
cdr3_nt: TGTGCCAGCACAGGGGGAAGCTCCTATAATTCACCCCTCCACTTT

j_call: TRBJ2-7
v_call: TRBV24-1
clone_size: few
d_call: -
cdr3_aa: CATSDIDSYEQYF
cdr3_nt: TGTGCCACCAGTGATATAGACAGCTACGAGCAGTACTTC

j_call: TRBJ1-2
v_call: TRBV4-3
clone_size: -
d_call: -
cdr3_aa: CASSQDFLYGYTF
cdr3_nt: TGCGCCAGCAGCCAAGATTTCCTCTATGGCTACACCTTC

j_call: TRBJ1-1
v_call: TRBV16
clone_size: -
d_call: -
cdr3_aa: CASSQTAVGRRAFF
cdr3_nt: TGTGCCAGCAGCCAAACGGCGGTTGGGAGGAGGGCTTTCTTT

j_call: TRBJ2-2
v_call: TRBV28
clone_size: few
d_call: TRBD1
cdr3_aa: CASNVGGGQGNTGELFF
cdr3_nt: TGTGCCAGCAACGTGGGAGGGGGACAGGGAAACACCGGGGAGCTGTTTTTT

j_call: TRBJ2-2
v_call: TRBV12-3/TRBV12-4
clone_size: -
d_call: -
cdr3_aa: CASSFVETGELFF
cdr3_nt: TGTGCCAGCAGTTTCGTCGAGACCGGGGAGCTGTTTTTT

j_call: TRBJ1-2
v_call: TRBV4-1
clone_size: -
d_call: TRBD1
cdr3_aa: CASSQEGQGYGYTF
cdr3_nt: TGCGCCAGCAGCCAAGAGGGACAGGGATATGGCTACACCTTC

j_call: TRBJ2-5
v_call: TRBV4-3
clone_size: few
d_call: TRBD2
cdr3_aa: CASSLSLAGVETQYF
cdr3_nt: TGCGCCAGCAGCCTGTCCCTAGCGGGGGTAGAGACCCAGTACTTC

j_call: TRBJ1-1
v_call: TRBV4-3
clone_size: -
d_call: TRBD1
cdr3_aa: CASSQEWQGGGLNTEAFF
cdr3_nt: TGCGCCAGCAGCCAAGAATGGCAGGGGGGCGGCCTGAACACTGAAGCTTTCTTT

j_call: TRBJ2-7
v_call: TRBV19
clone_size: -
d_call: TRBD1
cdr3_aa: CASSGTGQTYEQYF
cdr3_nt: TGTGCCAGTAGCGGAACGGGACAGACCTACGAGCAGTACTTC

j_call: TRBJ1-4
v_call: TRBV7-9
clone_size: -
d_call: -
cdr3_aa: CASSLIGRGGGEKLFF
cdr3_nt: TGTGCCAGCAGCTTAATCGGTCGGGGAGGGGGTGAAAAACTGTTTTTT

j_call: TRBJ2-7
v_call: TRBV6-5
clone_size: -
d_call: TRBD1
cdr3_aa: CATRSTGGSYEQYF
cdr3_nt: TGTGCCACCAGATCGACAGGGGGTAGCTACGAGCAGTACTTC

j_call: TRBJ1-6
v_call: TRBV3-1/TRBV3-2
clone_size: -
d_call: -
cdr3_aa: CASSQGNNSPLHF
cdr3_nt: TGTGCCAGCAGCCAGGGCAATAATTCACCCCTCCACTTT

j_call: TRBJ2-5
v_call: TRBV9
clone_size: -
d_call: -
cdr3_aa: CASSVGRGGETQYF
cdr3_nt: TGTGCCAGCAGCGTAGGGAGAGGGGGAGAGACCCAGTACTTC

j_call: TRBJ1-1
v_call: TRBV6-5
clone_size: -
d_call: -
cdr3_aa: CASSEQERVNTEAFF
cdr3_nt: TGTGCCAGCAGCGAGCAGGAGAGGGTGAACACTGAAGCTTTCTTT